This T cell receptor beta chain was captured in a study of cytomegalovirus exposure and HLA in healthy donors. The PCR contained 60 Vbeta and 13 Jbeta primers. The repertoire was sequenced with immunoSEQ multiplex PCR; TCRdb's copy has only in-frame clones and lacks some. This sample has 150,000 to 200,000 clones; roughly 80% occur once, and the top ten carry less than 2.5%. J gave up 1 base and V 6 bases, and 1 base lay outside the gene matches. Germline V gene data show CDR1 as MGHDK and CDR2 as SYGVNS. The CDR3 extends over 13 amino acids. The rearrangement links TRBV25-1 to TRBJ1-1, with 8 positions matching TRBD1. The sample taken for sequencing was PBMCs. This TCR was sampled from a male donor in good health and CMV-seronegative. The CDR3 protein is CASSDRGNTEAFF. CDR3 DNA sequence: TGTGCCAGCAGCGACAGGGGGAACACTGAAGCTTTCTTT.